Presented here are 20 T cell receptor beta chains from one specimen sequenced in a study of cytomegalovirus exposure and HLA in healthy donors (dated by TCRdb to about 2017). The library came from the immunoSEQ multiplex PCR assay. For the multiplex PCR, a mixture combining 60 forward primers for TCR Vbeta segments and 13 reverse primers for TCR Jbeta segments was used. Entries here come from immuneACCESS through TCRdb and include only in-frame sequences with V and J called. Some clones fail to appear in such tables; in the studies checked, an unresolved V gene covers under half of the shortfall, and the cause of the remainder is unknown. The sample contains about 160,000 clones, around four fifths of them found a single time. Jointly, the top ten make up around 1.9% of the sample. The sequenced material came from PBMCs. The receptors originated from a man aged 18 to 30 in good health and CMV-seronegative.

This chain links TRBV19 with TRBJ2-7, with 7 positions matching TRBD1. The CDR3 consists of 15 residues. Unmatched junction bases numbered 10, after V lost 3 bases and J lost 5 bases. Germline V gene sequence: CDR1 LNHDA, CDR2 SQIVND (reference sequence). CDR3 coding DNA: TGTGCCAGTAGTATTAGTCCCGACAGGGTGGACGAGCAGTACTTC. Protein: CASSISPDRVDEQYF. Variable domain in full (rest from reference TRBV19 and TRBJ2-7): DGGITQSPKYLFRKEGQNVTLSCEQNLNHDAMYWYRQDPGQGLRLIYYSQIVNDFQKGDIAEGYSVSREKKESFPLTVTSAQKNPTAFYLCASSISPDRVDEQYFGPGTRLTVT.

The V gene is TRBV2, the J gene TRBJ2-1, with 11 bases lining up with TRBD2. The germline V gene has CDR1 SNHLY and CDR2 FYNNEI. V dropped 3 bases and J dropped 10; count of bases not matched to a gene: 5. The CDR3 covers 14 residues. Written as DNA, the CDR3 is TGTGCCAGCAGTGACGAGGCTAGCGGGGGGGAGCAGTTCTTC. Translation gives CASSDEASGGEQFF.

V and J are TRBV18 and TRBJ1-3; 8 bases are a match to TRBD1. CDR1 is KGHSH and CDR2 is LQKENI in the germline V gene. V was pared by 4 bases and J by 3 bases, with 5 bases of the junction left unmatched. The CDR3 covers 15 residues. The CDR3 DNA is TGTGCCAGCTCACGCAGGGGGCTTGGTGGAAACACCATATATTTT. Translation gives CASSRRGLGGNTIYF.

The rearrangement uses TRBV7-8 and TRBJ1-5, with TRBD1 as a possible D gene (6 bases). CDR1 SGHVS and CDR2 FQNEAQ come from the germline V gene. Trimming stripped 3 bases from V and 0 bases from J, with 15 bases between. The CDR3 runs 17 residues. CDR3 DNA sequence: TGTGCCAGCAGCTTGTCTGGACAGCCATATAGCAATCAGCCCCAGCATTTT. Protein product: CASSLSGQPYSNQPQHF.

DNA of the CDR3: TGTGCCAGCAGGCCTGGGACATCCCGAGACTACAATGAGCAGTTCTTC. Translating it yields CASRPGTSRDYNEQFF. The chain couples TRBV2 to TRBJ2-1, with D maybe TRBD1 (6 bases). The CDR3 runs 16 residues. V was clipped by 6 bases and J by 3 bases, with 18 bases between them. Germline V gene sequence: CDR1 SNHLY, CDR2 FYNNEI.

V is TRBV7-8 and J is TRBJ2-7; D is ambiguous. This CDR3 has 15 residues. The germline V and J ends were trimmed by 2 bases and 3 bases, with 14 bases remaining between them. Germline CDR1 and CDR2: SGHVS and FQNEAQ. CDR3 region: CASSLRRRHNYEQYF. The CDR3 DNA reads TGTGCCAGCAGCTTACGTCGGCGGCATAACTACGAGCAGTACTTC.

The chain joins TRBV10-3 to TRBJ1-2, with 7 bases lining up with TRBD1. V lost 5 bases, J lost 2 bases, and 2 bases stayed unmatched. The V gene's germline CDR1 is ENHRY and CDR2 SYGVKD. The CDR3 spans 13 residues. Here the CDR3 DNA reads TGTGCCATCAGTAGGGACAGCAACTATGGCTACACCTTC. Protein sequence: CAISRDSNYGYTF.

The J gene is TRBJ1-6, the V gene TRBV27; D might be TRBD1 (5 bases). This CDR3 spans 14 amino acids. V was clipped by 3 bases and J by 10 bases, with 13 bases between them. The germline CDR1 and CDR2 sequences are MNHEY and SMNVEV (reference sequence). CDR3 protein: CASSFPGKHSPLHF. For the CDR3, the DNA is TGTGCCAGCAGTTTCCCAGGGAAACACTCACCCCTCCACTTT.

The chain joins TRBV29-1 to TRBJ2-5; D is unclear. The CDR3 loop spans 13 amino acids. Per the germline V gene, CDR1 is SQVTM and CDR2 is ANQGSEA. Trimming took 4 bases from V and 5 from J, leaving 14 bases between them. CDR3 nucleotides: TGCAGCGTTGTTAGCCCGCCGACGGAGACCCAGTACTTC. Amino acids: CSVVSPPTETQYF.

The genes are TRBV11-2 and TRBJ1-1; D is undetermined. The germline V gene has CDR1 SGHAT and CDR2 FQNNGV. This CDR3 contains 13 residues. V was shortened by 7 bases and J by 1 base, with 10 bases between the two germline ends. CDR3: CASTFRGNTEAFF. For the CDR3, the DNA is TGTGCCAGCACTTTTCGGGGGAACACTGAAGCTTTCTTT.

The chain combines TRBV10-3 with TRBJ2-1; 16 positions agree with TRBD2. Germline V CDR1 and CDR2: ENHRY, SYGVKD. There are 17 residues in the CDR3. The V segment lost 0 bases and the J segment 9 bases; nucleotides outside the gene matches: 5. The CDR3 sequence is CAISESGTSGRAAEQFF. As DNA, the CDR3 is TGTGCCATCAGTGAGTCCGGGACTAGCGGGAGGGCGGCTGAGCAGTTCTTC.

The chain combines TRBV7-9 with TRBJ1-2; D remains unclear. Per the germline V gene, CDR1 is SEHNR and CDR2 is FQNEAQ (reference sequence). V lost 4 bases to trimming and J lost 3 bases, with 12 bases between them. This CDR3 is 14 amino acids long. The CDR3 DNA reads TGTGCCAGCAGCTCACTAGCAGCTTACTATGGCTACACCTTC. Protein product: CASSSLAAYYGYTF.

This chain uses TRBV19 with TRBJ2-7, with 9 bases lining up with TRBD2. The CDR3 is 16 residues long. Trimming at V came to 2 bases and at J to 6 bases, leaving 11 bases not matched to a gene. Germline CDR1 is LNHDA and CDR2 is SQIVND (reference sequence). CDR3 loop: CASSIRRVVAGVEQYF. The CDR3 bases are TGTGCCAGTAGTATACGTCGTGTGGTAGCGGGAGTCGAGCAGTACTTC.

This chain uses TRBV7-9 with TRBJ1-6; D ambiguous. CDR3 length equals 13 residues. Per the germline V gene, CDR1 is SEHNR and CDR2 is FQNEAQ (reference sequence). Between the trimmed V and J ends, which lost 1 base and 7 bases, there was a span of 5 bases. CDR3 sequence (DNA): TGTGCCAGCAGCTTAGGCGGGAATTCACCCCTCCACTTT. It encodes CASSLGGNSPLHF. The full variable domain, its missing parts supplied by reference TRBV7-9 and TRBJ1-6, is DTGVSQNPRHKITKRGQNVTFRCDPISEHNRLYWYRQTLGQGPEFLTYFQNEAQLEKSRLLSDRFSAERPKGSFSTLEIQRTEQGDSAMYLCASSLGGNSPLHFGNGTRLTVT.

In regard to this clone: This sample includes further DNA sequences coding for the same CDR3. The genes are TRBV28 and TRBJ2-3; a possible D gene is TRBD2 (6 bases). CDR3 length: 17 residues. CDR1 is MDHEN, CDR2 SYDVKM, per germline. Deletions cut 2 bases from V and 4 bases from J, with 19 bases between. The CDR3 DNA follows: TGTGCCAGCAGTTTAGGGGCGGCAAACTCGGGGGCAGATACGCAGTATTTT. Translated, it gives CASSLGAANSGADTQYF.

V is TRBV4-2 and J is TRBJ1-1; 7 bases fit TRBD1. The CDR3 contains 14 residues. J lost 5 bases, V lost 5 bases, and 8 bases had no gene match. Germline assignment: CDR1 LGHNA and CDR2 YNFKEQ. The DNA for the CDR3 is TGTGCCAGCAGCTTTAGGGACAGTGCTACTGAAGCTTTCTTT. Translating gives CASSFRDSATEAFF.

The chain combines TRBV7-9 with TRBJ2-1, with TRBD1 matching over 9 bases. With V trimmed by 5 bases and J by 6 bases, 5 bases remained unmatched. The germline V gene encodes CDR1 SEHNR and CDR2 FQNEAQ (reference sequence). CDR3 length: 14 amino acids. CDR3 loop: CASSPRDRVNEQFF. The CDR3 region has the DNA TGTGCCAGCAGCCCCCGGGACAGGGTCAATGAGCAGTTCTTC.

This chain uses TRBV6-1 with TRBJ2-7; D uncertain. There are 10 residues in the CDR3. Trimming took off 4 bases at V and 6 bases at J, with 4 bases between the two ends. Germline V gives CDR1 MNHNS, CDR2 SASEGT. The CDR3 nucleotides read TGTGCCAGCAGTGTCGGCGAGCAGTACTTC. It translates to CASSVGEQYF.

The gene calls are TRBV15 and TRBJ2-3; D not certain. Germline V CDR1 and CDR2: LNHNV, YYDKDF (reference sequence). V lost 1 base to trimming and J lost 7 bases, with 9 bases between them. The CDR3 runs 13 residues. CDR3: CATSRAVTNTQYF. CDR3 in DNA: TGTGCCACCAGCAGAGCTGTGACAAATACGCAGTATTTT.

This clone has a handful of counts. This chain connects TRBV7-3 to TRBJ2-3; D remains ambiguous. Trimming shortened V by 5 bases and J by 0 bases, and 12 bases separated the two germline ends. Germline CDR1 SGHTA, CDR2 FQGTGA. This CDR3 is 15 amino acids long. CDR3 loop: CASSLNPGSTDTQYF. The CDR3 nucleotides read TGTGCCAGCAGCCTCAACCCGGGTAGCACAGATACGCAGTATTTT.